The table lists the clone carrying this T cell receptor beta chain with a few counts. This record belongs to a study of shared T cell receptors in the human thymus. The germline CDR1 and CDR2 sequences are SQVTM and ANQGSEA. The CDR3 length is 12 residues. With 6 bases removed from V and 3 bases from J, the gap between germline ends came to 11 bases. Assay: immunoSEQ multiplex PCR; the TCRdb copy retains only in-frame clones and omits some. This table holds about 730,000 clones, 80% to 90% found once. The same specimen was also included in a second study, on human thymus T cells.

The chain joins TRBV29-1 to TRBJ1-2, with D maybe TRBD1 (6 bases). The sequenced material came from thymocytes. The clonotype comes from a girl less than two years old with a congenital heart defect. The CDR3 spells CSVRGGYYGYTF. For the CDR3, the DNA is TGCAGCGTGAGGGGGGGCTACTATGGCTACACCTTC. Variable domain in full (rest from reference TRBV29-1 and TRBJ1-2): SAVISQKPSRDICQRGTSLTIQCQVDSQVTMMFWYRQQPGQSLTLIATANQGSEATYESGFVIDKFPISRPNLTFSTLTVSNMSPEDSSIYLCSVRGGYYGYTFGSGTRLTVV.